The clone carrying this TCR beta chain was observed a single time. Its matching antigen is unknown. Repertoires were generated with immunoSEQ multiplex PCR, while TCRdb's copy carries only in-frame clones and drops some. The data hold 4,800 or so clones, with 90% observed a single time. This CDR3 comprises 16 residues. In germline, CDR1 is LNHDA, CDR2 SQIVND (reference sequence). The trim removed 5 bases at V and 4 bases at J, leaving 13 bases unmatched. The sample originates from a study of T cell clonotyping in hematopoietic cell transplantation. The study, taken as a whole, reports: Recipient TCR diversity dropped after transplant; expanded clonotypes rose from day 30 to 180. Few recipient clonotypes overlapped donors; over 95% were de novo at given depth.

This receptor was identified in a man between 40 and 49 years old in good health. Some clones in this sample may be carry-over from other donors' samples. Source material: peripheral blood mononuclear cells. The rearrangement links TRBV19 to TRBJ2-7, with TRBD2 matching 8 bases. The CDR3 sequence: CASSVRLAREGYEQYF. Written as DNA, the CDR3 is TGTGCCAGTAGTGTCCGACTAGCGAGGGAGGGATACGAGCAGTACTTC.